A single sample is the source of the 30 T cell receptor beta chains below, sequenced in a study of CD8 T cells in Susac syndrome. RNA amounts of about 0.5 to 1 ug underwent reverse transcription with random hexamers. Via MiXCR, TCRdb re-called the immunoSEQ multiplex PCR reads, giving one row per CDR3 protein. The repertoire consists of 200,000 or so distinct CDR3 sequences, with under 97% occurring once and the leading ten covering approximately 0.1%. The sequenced sample was CD4+ T cells from PBMCs. The source is a human donor with Susac syndrome.

The J gene is TRBJ2-7, the V gene TRBV29-1; 7 bases fit TRBD2. V gave up 7 bases and J gave up 2 bases; unmatched junction bases: 8. Germline CDR1 and CDR2: SQVTM and ANQGSEA. This CDR3 comprises 13 residues. The DNA of the CDR3 is TGCAGCGGGGGAGGGAGCAGCACCTACGAGCAGTACTTC. This gives the protein CSGGGSSTYEQYF.

This clonotype was picked up one time. The V and J genes are TRBV12-3 or TRBV12-4 and TRBJ1-1; D remains unclear. Trimming pared 6 bases from V and 7 bases from J, leaving 12 bases between. CDR3 size: 12 residues. The CDR3 nucleotides are TGTGCCAGCAGGTCCGGCGGTTTTGAAGCTTTCTTT. This codes for CASRSGGFEAFF.

The gene calls are TRBV20-1 and TRBJ2-7; 12 nucleotides align to TRBD2. The CDR3 runs to 17 residues. Germline trimming cut 3 bases from V and 3 bases from J; bases unmatched to any gene: 12. Germline CDR1 reads DFQATT; CDR2 reads SNEGSKA (reference sequence). CDR3 sequence reads: CSARFILAGGPRYEQYF. The CDR3 DNA sequence: TGCAGTGCTAGGTTTATCCTAGCGGGGGGGCCCCGCTACGAGCAGTACTTC.

This chain joins TRBV4-1 and TRBJ2-5; 9 bases match TRBD2. CDR1 is MGHRA and CDR2 is YSYEKL in the germline V gene. CDR3 length equals 17 residues. Trimming removed 2 bases from V and 4 bases from J; junction bases left unmatched: 11. In nucleotides, the CDR3 is TGCGCCAGCAGCCAACTCTGGGCTAGCGGGGTTGGAGAGACCCAGTACTTC. It yields the protein CASSQLWASGVGETQYF.

This clonotype came up once. The chain employs TRBV20-1 and TRBJ1-1, with D uncertain. The V gene's germline CDR1 is DFQATT and CDR2 SNEGSKA (reference sequence). This CDR3 has 13 residues. V dropped 3 bases and J dropped 0 bases, with 8 bases sitting between them. CDR3 DNA sequence: TGCAGTGCTAGTAGACGGATGAACACTGAAGCTTTCTTT. Translated: CSASRRMNTEAFF.

The CDR3 sequence is CASSPQRGTYQETQYF. DNA for the CDR3: TGTGCCAGCAGCCCGCAGCGGGGGACGTACCAAGAGACCCAGTACTTC. The chain is built from TRBV7-2 and TRBJ2-5; TRBD2 matches at 8 bases. This CDR3 is built from 16 residues. Germline CDR1 and CDR2: SGHTA and FQGNSA. Trimming cost V 5 bases and J 0 bases; bases outside gene matches: 8.

The V call is TRBV29-1, the J call TRBJ2-4; D gene unclear. Germline CDR1 reads SQVTM; CDR2 reads ANQGSEA. V gave up 6 bases and J gave up 5 bases, with 14 bases separating them. The CDR3 spans 13 residues. CDR3 nucleotide sequence: TGCAGCGTGGCTCATAACAGAGAAAACATTCAGTACTTC. Amino acid sequence: CSVAHNRENIQYF.

The V and J genes are TRBV30 and TRBJ2-5; 8 bases are a match to TRBD2. Germline CDR1 and CDR2: GTSNPN and SVGIG (reference sequence). This CDR3 spans 13 amino acids. J gave up 4 bases and V 5 bases, and 6 bases lay outside the gene matches. DNA for the CDR3: TGTGCCTGGGGCCGGGGGGGAGCAGAGACCCAGTACTTC. Its translation: CAWGRGGAETQYF.

V and J are TRBV11-2 and TRBJ2-1, with 8 bases aligning to TRBD2. V gave up 5 bases and J gave up 2 bases; unmatched junction bases: 8. CDR3 length: 16 residues. Germline V gives CDR1 SGHAT, CDR2 FQNNGV. CDR3 nucleotides: TGTGCCAGCAGCCGTAACACGGGGGGGCCCTACAATGAGCAGTTCTTC. Translated: CASSRNTGGPYNEQFF.

The chain is built from TRBV20-1 and TRBJ2-7; TRBD1 agrees at 10 bases. Trimming at V came to 5 bases and at J to 7 bases, leaving 17 bases not matched to a gene. The germline gives CDR1 DFQATT, CDR2 SNEGSKA (reference sequence). CDR3 size: 16 residues. CDR3 residues: CSAGRPSGQGGWEQYF. The CDR3 coding sequence is TGCAGTGCTGGCCGGCCGTCAGGACAGGGGGGGTGGGAGCAGTACTTC.

This chain joins TRBV25-1 and TRBJ2-2; D gene uncertain. This CDR3 has 12 residues. V was clipped by 7 bases and J by 0 bases, with 3 bases between them. CDR1 is MGHDK and CDR2 is SYGVNS in the germline V gene. The CDR3 loop is CASISNTGELFF. CDR3 nucleotides: TGTGCCAGCATTTCGAACACCGGGGAGCTGTTTTTT.

CDR3 residues: CASSQDPAETTYEQYF. The CDR3 DNA reads as TGCGCCAGCAGCCAAGATCCAGCGGAAACTACCTACGAGCAGTACTTC. This chain joins TRBV4-1 and TRBJ2-7, with a tentative D call TRBD2 (5 bases). The CDR3 sequence is 16 residues long. V lost 0 bases, J lost 2 bases, and 14 bases lay in between. Germline loops: CDR1 MGHRA, CDR2 YSYEKL.

The J gene is TRBJ2-1, the V gene TRBV13, with unresolved D. Per germline, CDR1 PRHDT and CDR2 FYEKMQ (reference sequence). The V end was cut by 4 bases, the J end by 10 bases, with 8 bases between. CDR3 length: 11 residues. The CDR3: CASSSLQEQFF. CDR3 DNA sequence: TGTGCCAGCAGCTCCCTTCAGGAGCAGTTCTTC.

This clonotype appeared once. The V gene is TRBV20-1, the J gene TRBJ1-1, with D hard to call. The CDR3 extends over 14 amino acids. V lost 5 bases and J lost 4, with 17 bases in between. Germline CDR1 DFQATT, CDR2 SNEGSKA (reference sequence). The DNA of the CDR3 is TGCAGTGCTGACACCCCGGATCGAAGCACTGAAGCTTTCTTT. Encoded protein: CSADTPDRSTEAFF.

This chain joins TRBV20-1 and TRBJ1-2; weak D call: TRBD1 (6 bases). Germline V gene data show CDR1 as DFQATT and CDR2 as SNEGSKA (reference sequence). Trimming removed 3 bases at V and 3 bases at J, with 14 bases between. The CDR3 totals 14 residues. The DNA for the CDR3 is TGCAGTGCTAGGTGGGGGGCGGAAGACTATGGCTACACCTTC. Translating it yields CSARWGAEDYGYTF.

The V gene is TRBV9, the J gene TRBJ2-7; 7 nucleotides align to TRBD2. The germline V gene encodes CDR1 SGDLS and CDR2 YYNGEE. With V trimmed by 4 bases and J by 6 bases, 7 bases remained unmatched. There are 13 residues in the CDR3. The CDR3 region has the DNA TGTGCCAGCAGCCGAGGACTAGAGCTCGAGCAGTACTTC. This translates into CASSRGLELEQYF.

The chain combines TRBV20-1 with TRBJ1-5, with 7 bases fitting TRBD1. The CDR3 length is 13 residues. V dropped 3 bases and J dropped 7; count of bases not matched to a gene: 6. Germline V gives CDR1 DFQATT, CDR2 SNEGSKA (reference sequence). The CDR3 region is CSASEGGQQPQHF. DNA of the CDR3: TGCAGTGCTAGCGAAGGGGGCCAGCAGCCCCAGCATTTT.

The J gene is TRBJ2-7, the V gene TRBV5-1; no definite D call. The germline V gene encodes CDR1 SGHRS and CDR2 YFSETQ. The CDR3 contains 11 residues. The ends were cut back, 0 bases at V and 5 bases at J, with 3 bases in the middle. The DNA of the CDR3 is TGCGCCAGCAGCTTGGCCAACGAGCAGTACTTC. It codes for CASSLANEQYF.

This clonotype has a single count. This chain links TRBV6-2 or TRBV6-3 with TRBJ2-7; weak D call: TRBD1 (5 bases). The CDR3 has 15 amino acids. Trimming took 5 bases from V and 2 from J, leaving 16 bases between them. Germline V gene lookup returns CDR1 MNHEY and CDR2 SVGEGT. In DNA form, the CDR3 reads TGTGCCAGCAGTCCCTGGGGCAGGCCCGCCTACGAGCAGTACTTC. Translation gives CASSPWGRPAYEQYF.

DNA for the CDR3: TGTGCCTGGAGTGTGGAGCGGGGGGCAAACACAGATACGCAGTATTTT. It encodes CAWSVERGANTDTQYF. The genes are TRBV30 and TRBJ2-3; 9 nucleotides line up with TRBD2. V dropped 0 bases and J dropped 2; count of bases not matched to a gene: 6. This CDR3 has 16 residues. From germline, CDR1 is GTSNPN and CDR2 SVGIG (reference sequence).

The V gene is TRBV14, the J gene TRBJ2-1, with 8 bases that match TRBD2. Trimming took 3 bases from V and 8 from J; bases not matched to a gene: 9. The CDR3 is 15 residues long. CDR1 and CDR2 from the germline V gene are SGHDN and FVKESK. The CDR3: CASSQGTRSGHEQFF. CDR3 bases: TGTGCCAGCAGCCAGGGGACTAGAAGTGGACATGAGCAGTTCTTC.

The V call is TRBV5-1, the J call TRBJ1-2, with 7 bases identical to TRBD1. The CDR3 covers 15 residues. Germline values: CDR1 SGHRS, CDR2 YFSETQ. Trimming removed 4 bases from V and 4 bases from J; junction bases left unmatched: 10. The CDR3 DNA is TGCGCCAGCAGCCGTGACAGGGCCCAGGGCTATGGCTACACCTTC. Protein: CASSRDRAQGYGYTF.

The chain carries TRBV5-1 and TRBJ2-3; 10 bases are shared with TRBD2. The CDR3 is made up of 16 amino acids. The V segment lost 3 bases and the J segment 3 bases; nucleotides outside the gene matches: 7. Germline V gene lookup returns CDR1 SGHRS and CDR2 YFSETQ. This CDR3 is CASSSPSGGATDTQYF. CDR3 in DNA: TGCGCCAGCAGCTCCCCTAGCGGGGGAGCGACAGATACGCAGTATTTT. The whole variable domain, filled in from reference TRBV5-1 and TRBJ2-3, reads KAGVTQTPRYLIKTRGQQVTLSCSPISGHRSVSWYQQTPGQGLQFLFEYFSETQRNKGNFPGRFSGRQFSNSRSEMNVSTLELGDSALYLCASSSPSGGATDTQYFGPGTRLTVL.

The gene calls are TRBV6-1 and TRBJ2-7; D unclear. Germline V gene sequence: CDR1 MNHNS, CDR2 SASEGT. Trimming pared 7 bases from V and 5 bases from J, leaving 9 bases between. CDR3 size: 11 residues. CDR3 protein: CASIRVNEQYF. The CDR3 DNA follows: TGTGCCAGCATTCGGGTAAACGAGCAGTACTTC.

The genes are TRBV3-1 and TRBJ2-6; D perhaps matches TRBD2 (6 bases). This CDR3 contains 15 residues. Looked up from germline, CDR1 is LGHDT and CDR2 is YNNKEL (reference sequence). The V gene lost 3 bases and the J gene lost 2 bases, with 8 bases spanning the gap. The CDR3 DNA reads as TGTGCCAGCAGCCAGGCGGGGACTGGGGCCAACGTCCTGACTTTC. Its protein product is CASSQAGTGANVLTF.

The chain carries TRBV4-3 and TRBJ2-3; TRBD1 matches at 7 bases. Germline values: CDR1 LGHNA, CDR2 YSLEER. Trimming removed 4 bases from V and 2 bases from J; junction bases left unmatched: 6. This CDR3 has 15 residues. The CDR3, as DNA: TGCGCCAGCAGCCGGTCGGACAGGTCCACAGATACGCAGTATTTT. Its translation: CASSRSDRSTDTQYF.

This chain joins TRBV30 and TRBJ2-3, with 8 bases matching TRBD1. Trimming took 3 bases from V and 4 from J; bases not matched to a gene: 9. This CDR3 spans 15 amino acids. Germline CDR1 GTSNPN, CDR2 SVGIG (reference sequence). The CDR3 region is CAWRDGDRTSDTQYF. In DNA, the CDR3 is TGTGCCTGGAGAGATGGGGACAGGACTTCAGATACGCAGTATTTT.

The chain couples TRBV20-1 to TRBJ2-7; TRBD1 matches 9 bases. J gave up 2 bases and V 2 bases, and 13 bases lay outside the gene matches. The germline CDR1 and CDR2 sequences are DFQATT and SNEGSKA (reference sequence). The CDR3 is 17 amino acids. The CDR3 loop is CSARSQLSRDRAYEQYF. DNA of the CDR3: TGCAGTGCTAGATCGCAATTAAGCCGGGACAGGGCCTACGAGCAGTACTTC.

The gene calls are TRBV6-2 or TRBV6-3 and TRBJ1-1, with TRBD1 as a possible D gene (6 bases). The CDR3 is 14 amino acids. Germline V CDR1 and CDR2: MNHEY, SVGEGT. The germline V and J ends were trimmed by 5 bases and 7 bases, with 17 bases remaining between them. The chain's CDR3 is CASSKGHPVGEAFF. In DNA form, the CDR3 reads TGTGCCAGCAGTAAGGGACACCCCGTAGGTGAAGCTTTCTTT.

The chain uses TRBV30 and TRBJ2-7; D ambiguous. The V and J ends lost 3 bases and 1 base respectively, with 10 bases between them. CDR1 and CDR2 (germline): GTSNPN, SVGIG (reference sequence). This CDR3 region has 13 residues. CDR3 sequence reads: CAWRVGGSYEQYF. Here the CDR3 DNA reads TGTGCCTGGAGGGTTGGCGGTTCCTACGAGCAGTACTTC. Together with reference TRBV30 and TRBJ2-7, the CDR3 gives the full variable domain: SQTIHQWPATLVQPVGSPLSLECTVEGTSNPNLYWYRQAAGRGLQLLFYSVGIGQISSEVPQNLSASRPQDRQFILSSKKLLLSDSGFYLCAWRVGGSYEQYFGPGTRLTVT.